This TCR beta chain was captured in a study of blood T cell repertoires in COVID-19. Trimming removed 3 bases from V and 6 bases from J; junction bases left unmatched: 4. CDR3 length equals 15 residues. The V gene's germline CDR1 is MNHNS and CDR2 SASEGT. Original handling: The assay estimated nucleated cells by amplifying reference gene primers. TCRdb keeps only in-frame clones here, not all; method: immunoSEQ multiplex PCR. V, J and clone size are those of that table, while D and trimming were read from the DNA. This table holds 100,000 or so clones, around 88% found once. The chain couples TRBV6-1 to TRBJ2-1; 11 bases map to TRBD1. The sequence derives from a man aged 55 to 70 with acute or convalescent COVID-19. Sequenced input: peripheral blood. In DNA, the CDR3 is TGTGCCAGCAGTGACGGACAGGGGGCTCTCAATGAGCAGTTCTTC. Its translation is CASSDGQGALNEQFF.